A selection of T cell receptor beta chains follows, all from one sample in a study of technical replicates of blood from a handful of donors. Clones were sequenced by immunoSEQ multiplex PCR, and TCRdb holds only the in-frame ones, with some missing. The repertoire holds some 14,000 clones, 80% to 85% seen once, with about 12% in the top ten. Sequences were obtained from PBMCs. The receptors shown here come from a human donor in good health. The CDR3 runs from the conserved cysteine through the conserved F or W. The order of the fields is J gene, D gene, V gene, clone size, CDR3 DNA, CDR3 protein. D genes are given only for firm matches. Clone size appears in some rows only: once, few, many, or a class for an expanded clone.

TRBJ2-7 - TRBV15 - TGTGCCACCAGCAGAGGGGGGACTGGGTCTTACGAGCAGTACTTC CATSRGGTGSYEQYF
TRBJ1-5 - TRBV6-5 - TGTGCCAGCAGCGGCGCCAGGGGCAATCAGCCCCAGCATTTT CASSGARGNQPQHF
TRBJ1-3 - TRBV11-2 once TGTGCCAGCAGCTTCCAAGGGGCGGACACCATATATTTT CASSFQGADTIYF
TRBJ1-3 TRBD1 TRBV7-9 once TGTGCCAGCAGCCTCCGGGACAGCTCTGGAAACACCATATATTTT CASSLRDSSGNTIYF
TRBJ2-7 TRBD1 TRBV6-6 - TGTGCCAGCAGCCCGGGACAGGGGGAAGGGTTATTCGAGCAGTACTTC CASSPGQGEGLFEQYF
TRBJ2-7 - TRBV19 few TGTGCCAGTAGTACCCCCCGCGGGCCACCCTACGAGCAGTACTTC CASSTPRGPPYEQYF
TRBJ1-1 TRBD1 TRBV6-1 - TGTGCCAGCAGGATTGGACAGGAAGTGACTGAAGCTTTCTTT CASRIGQEVTEAFF
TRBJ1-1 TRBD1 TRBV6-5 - TGTGCCAGCAGTAATCCAGGGGGTGGGACTGAAGCTTTCTTT CASSNPGGGTEAFF
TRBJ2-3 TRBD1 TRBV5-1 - TGCGCCAGCAGTACCACAGGGGGGCGATTCACAGATACGCAGTATTTT CASSTTGGRFTDTQYF
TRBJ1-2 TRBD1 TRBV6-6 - TGTGCCAGCAGACAGAGAGAGGGACAGGGGAACTATGGCTACACCTTC CASRQREGQGNYGYTF
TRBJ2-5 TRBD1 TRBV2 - TGTGCCAGCAGTGTGGGGGTTGGGGACAGGGGGGAGACCCAGTACTTC CASSVGVGDRGETQYF
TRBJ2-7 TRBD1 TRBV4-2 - TGTGCCAGCAGCCAAAACGTCGGAACAGGGGGCCACGAGCAGTACTTC CASSQNVGTGGHEQYF
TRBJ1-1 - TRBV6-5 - TGTGCCAGCAGCCTGGGCGGGTCAGAAGCTTTCTTT CASSLGGSEAFF
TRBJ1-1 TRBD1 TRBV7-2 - TGTGCCAGCAGCTCTAGACAGGGGCGTATAGTGAGAGCTTTCTTT CASSSRQGRIVRAFF
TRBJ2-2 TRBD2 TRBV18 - TGTGCCAGCTCACCTAGGACTAGCGGGAGGACAAAAAACACCGGGGAGCTGTTTTTT CASSPRTSGRTKNTGELFF
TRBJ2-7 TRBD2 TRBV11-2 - TGTGCCAGCAGCTTATCGGGGGGGGTGACTTACGAGCAGTACTTC CASSLSGGVTYEQYF
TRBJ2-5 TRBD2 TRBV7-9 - TGTGCCAGCAGCTTCGGGACTAGCGGGAGTGAGACCCAGTACTTC CASSFGTSGSETQYF
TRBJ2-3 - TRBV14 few TGTGCCAGCAGCCAAGCCGGACAAACAGATACGCAGTATTTT CASSQAGQTDTQYF
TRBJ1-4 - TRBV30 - TGTGCCTCCCAGGTTTTCTCTAATGAAAAACTGTTTTTT CASQVFSNEKLFF
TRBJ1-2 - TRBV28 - TGTGCCAGCAGGCGAGACAGCGCTTGGGGCTACACCTTC CASRRDSAWGYTF
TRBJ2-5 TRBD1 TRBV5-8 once TGTGCCAGCAGCTCCAGGGGGCTGGTTGAAGAGACCCAGTACTTC CASSSRGLVEETQYF
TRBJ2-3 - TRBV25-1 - TGTGCCAGCAGTGCACGGGGAAACACAGATACGCAGTATTTT CASSARGNTDTQYF
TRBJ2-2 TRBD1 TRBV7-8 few TGTGCCAGCAGCCTGGGGACAGGGAACACCGGGGAGCTGTTTTTT CASSLGTGNTGELFF
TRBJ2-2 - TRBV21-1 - TGTGCCAGCCCTGGGATGAGGGACAGTACCGGGGAGCTGTTTTTT CASPGMRDSTGELFF
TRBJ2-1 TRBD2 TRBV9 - TGTGCCAGCAGCGGGGAGGGAGGACTAGCGGGAGTAAATGAGCAGTTCTTC CASSGEGGLAGVNEQFF
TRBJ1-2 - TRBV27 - TGTGCCAGCAGTTTCTCCCAACTGACTGGTGGCTACACCTTC CASSFSQLTGGYTF
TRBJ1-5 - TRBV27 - TGTGCCAGCAGTTTTTCGGCAGGGTACAATCAGCCCCAGCATTTT CASSFSAGYNQPQHF
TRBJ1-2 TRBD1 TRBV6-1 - TGTGCCAGCAGTGGACAGGGGTATGGCTACACCTTC CASSGQGYGYTF
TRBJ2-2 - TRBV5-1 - TGCGCCAGCAGCTTGGACAGGGCTAACACCGGGGAGCTGTTTTTT CASSLDRANTGELFF
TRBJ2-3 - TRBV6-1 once TGTGCCAGCAGTGTGAGCAGGGCAGATACGCAGTATTTT CASSVSRADTQYF
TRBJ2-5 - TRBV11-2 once TGTGCCAGCAGCTACAGGGAAGAGACCCAGTACTTC CASSYREETQYF